The 30 T cell receptor beta chains in this list originate from one sample, sequenced in a study of shared clonotypes between healthy human individuals. CD45RO negativity and positive selection for CCR7 defined naive CD8 cells, a population that excluded terminally differentiated effector memory CD45RA+ cells. Clones were sequenced by immunoSEQ multiplex PCR, and TCRdb holds only the in-frame ones, with some missing. Of about 590,000 clones in the sample, just under 97% were seen once. The sequencing sample was made of naive CD8+ T cells sorted from blood. The receptors derive from a woman in her thirties in good health.

The chain uses TRBV10-3 and TRBJ2-1; D tentatively reads TRBD1 or TRBD2 (6 bases each). The V end was cut by 3 bases, the J end by 8 bases, with 17 bases between. The germline V gene encodes CDR1 ENHRY and CDR2 SYGVKD. The CDR3 length is 15 residues. In DNA, the CDR3 is TGTGCCATCAGTGACCCAGGGGAGGTTGGAGATGAGCAGTTCTTC. It specifies CAISDPGEVGDEQFF.

V is TRBV10-1 and J is TRBJ1-2, with D uncertain. The CDR3 covers 13 residues. Trimming took 0 bases from V and 6 from J, leaving 8 bases between them. CDR1 is WNHNN, CDR2 SYGVQD, per germline (reference sequence). CDR3 loop: CASSESRGDGYTF. The CDR3 DNA follows: TGCGCCAGCAGTGAGTCACGGGGAGATGGCTACACCTTC.

This rearrangement joins TRBV4-1 to TRBJ2-3; 10 bases match TRBD2. V was clipped by 5 bases and J by 7 bases; unmatched bases: 6. The germline gives CDR1 MGHRA, CDR2 YSYEKL. CDR3 length equals 14 residues. The DNA of the CDR3 is TGCGCCAGCAGCATACTAGCGGGAATCCATACGCAGTATTTT. Residues: CASSILAGIHTQYF.

This chain joins TRBV27 and TRBJ2-7; D perhaps matches TRBD1 (5 bases). The CDR3 covers 14 residues. From germline, CDR1 is MNHEY and CDR2 SMNVEV (reference sequence). V lost 2 bases, J lost 6 bases, and 14 bases lay in between. CDR3: CASSLLPQGGEQYF. The CDR3 DNA reads TGTGCCAGCAGTTTACTTCCCCAGGGCGGCGAGCAGTACTTC.

This rearrangement joins TRBV6-5 to TRBJ2-2; D uncertain. This CDR3 has 13 amino acids. The V end was cut by 6 bases, the J end by 5 bases, with 10 bases between. Looked up from germline, CDR1 is MNHEY and CDR2 is SVGAGI. The CDR3 is CASSWVTTGELFF. The CDR3 DNA reads TGTGCCAGCAGCTGGGTCACGACCGGGGAGCTGTTTTTT.

The chain carries TRBV29-1 and TRBJ2-2, with a possible D match to TRBD2 (5 bases). Trimming pared 3 bases from V and 6 bases from J, leaving 14 bases between. This CDR3 has 14 residues. Germline CDR1 and CDR2: SQVTM and ANQGSEA. CDR3 sequence: CSVESRAKAGELFF. The CDR3 nucleotides are TGCAGCGTTGAGTCGCGGGCGAAGGCCGGGGAGCTGTTTTTT.

The chain carries TRBV28 and TRBJ2-7; the D is unclear. Germline V gene data show CDR1 as MDHEN and CDR2 as SYDVKM. Trimming removed 4 bases from V and 2 bases from J, with 15 bases in between. The length of the CDR3 is 15 residues. CDR3 protein: CASSSDQKGPYEQYF. CDR3 DNA: TGTGCCAGCAGTTCAGACCAAAAAGGTCCCTACGAGCAGTACTTC.

The genes are TRBV7-3 and TRBJ2-5; unclear D gene. CDR3 length: 15 amino acids. CDR1 is SGHTA and CDR2 is FQGTGA in the germline V gene. The V end was cut by 1 base, the J end by 2 bases, with 11 bases between. The CDR3 reads CASSLIAAGQETQYF. For the CDR3, the DNA is TGTGCCAGCAGCTTAATTGCCGCAGGACAAGAGACCCAGTACTTC.

The chain carries TRBV4-1 and TRBJ2-1, with 7 nucleotides matching TRBD1. CDR3 length: 15 amino acids. Germline V CDR1 and CDR2: MGHRA, YSYEKL. V dropped 2 bases and J dropped 3; count of bases not matched to a gene: 4. The chain's CDR3 is CASSQRDSLYNEQFF. CDR3 sequence (DNA): TGCGCCAGCAGCCAACGGGACAGTCTCTACAATGAGCAGTTCTTC.

V gene TRBV10-3 combines with J gene TRBJ2-7; tentatively, D is TRBD2 (5 bases). CDR3 length: 16 amino acids. CDR1 ENHRY and CDR2 SYGVKD come from the germline V gene. Trimming cost V 0 bases and J 1 base, with 13 bases left between them. The CDR3 loop reads CAISESEAPESYEQYF. The CDR3, as DNA: TGTGCCATCAGTGAGTCGGAGGCCCCGGAATCCTACGAGCAGTACTTC.

The genes are TRBV27 and TRBJ2-3; 8 nucleotides match TRBD2. Trimming cost V 2 bases and J 0 bases; bases outside gene matches: 7. The germline gives CDR1 MNHEY, CDR2 SMNVEV (reference sequence). This CDR3 has 17 amino acids. DNA for the CDR3: TGTGCCAGCAGTTTAGCGGGAGGCCCCACCAGCACAGATACGCAGTATTTT. Amino acids: CASSLAGGPTSTDTQYF.

This clone has more than one count but fewer than ten. The chain uses TRBV5-6 and TRBJ2-1, with D unresolved. This CDR3 spans 14 amino acids. Trimming pared 2 bases from V and 6 bases from J, leaving 12 bases between. The germline gives CDR1 SGHDT, CDR2 YYEEEE. In nucleotides, the CDR3 is TGTGCCAGCAGCTTTGTATCCACATCCAATGAGCAGTTCTTC. This sequence encodes CASSFVSTSNEQFF.

The chain is built from TRBV5-6 and TRBJ2-5, with D unclear. CDR3 length equals 17 residues. Germline CDR1 reads SGHDT; CDR2 reads YYEEEE. V was pared by 2 bases and J by 1 base, with 18 bases between. The CDR3 DNA sequence: TGTGCCAGCAGCTTTCGCGACCTTGGCGGAGCCCAAGAGACCCAGTACTTC. Protein sequence: CASSFRDLGGAQETQYF.

This rearrangement joins TRBV27 to TRBJ2-1; 7 bases map to TRBD2. This CDR3 region has 17 residues. V shed 3 bases, J shed 7 bases, and the junction held 15 bases outside the gene matches. Germline V gene sequence: CDR1 MNHEY, CDR2 SMNVEV (reference sequence). This CDR3 is CASSFSGLGELRNEQFF. The CDR3 DNA reads as TGTGCCAGCAGTTTTTCCGGACTAGGCGAATTAAGGAATGAGCAGTTCTTC.

V is TRBV27 and J is TRBJ2-7; weak D call: TRBD2 (7 bases). Germline loops: CDR1 MNHEY, CDR2 SMNVEV (reference sequence). The CDR3 is made up of 13 amino acids. The V end was cut by 10 bases, the J end by 2 bases, with 15 bases between. The DNA for the CDR3 is TGTGCCACCTGGGCGGGGGCCCCCTACGAGCAGTACTTC. It translates to CATWAGAPYEQYF.

The chain recombines TRBV27 with TRBJ2-7; 8 bases line up with TRBD2. Trimming took 2 bases from V and 4 from J; bases not matched to a gene: 7. The length of the CDR3 is 15 residues. The germline V gene encodes CDR1 MNHEY and CDR2 SMNVEV (reference sequence). CDR3 in amino acids: CASSLGSGSIYEQYF. In DNA, the CDR3 is TGTGCCAGCAGTTTAGGGAGCGGGAGTATATACGAGCAGTACTTC.

The chain employs TRBV5-4 and TRBJ2-5; D possibly matches TRBD1 or TRBD2 (5 bases each). This CDR3 contains 13 residues. V was cut by 5 bases and J by 7 bases, with 15 bases left in between. Germline lookup yields CDR1 SGHNT and CDR2 YYREEE (reference sequence). CDR3: CASRDGTVTTQYF. The CDR3 coding sequence is TGTGCCAGCAGGGATGGGACGGTAACGACCCAGTACTTC.

This rearrangement joins TRBV11-2 to TRBJ2-7; 8 nucleotides line up with TRBD1. This CDR3 is 15 amino acids long. The trim removed 0 bases at V and 4 bases at J, leaving 5 bases unmatched. The germline gives CDR1 SGHAT, CDR2 FQNNGV. The CDR3 sequence is CASSLESGQVYEQYF. DNA for the CDR3: TGTGCCAGCAGCTTAGAGTCGGGACAGGTTTACGAGCAGTACTTC. The full variable domain, completed using reference TRBV11-2 and TRBJ2-7, is EAGVAQSPRYKIIEKRQSVAFWCNPISGHATLYWYQQILGQGPKLLIQFQNNGVVDDSQLPKDRFSAERLKGVDSTLKIQPAKLEDSAVYLCASSLESGQVYEQYFGPGTRLTVT.

The rearrangement uses TRBV18 and TRBJ2-7; TRBD1 matches 7 bases. The CDR3 length is 13 residues. V shed 6 bases, J shed 3 bases, and the junction held 5 bases outside the gene matches. Germline V gene data show CDR1 as KGHSH and CDR2 as LQKENI. The CDR3 sequence is CASSSGQYYEQYF. The CDR3, as DNA: TGTGCCAGCTCGTCGGGACAGTACTACGAGCAGTACTTC.

The chain has TRBV7-9 and TRBJ2-2; D is tentatively TRBD1 or TRBD2 (5 bases each). The CDR3 contains 16 residues. The germline V gene has CDR1 SEHNR and CDR2 FQNEAQ (reference sequence). The V end lost 2 bases, the J end lost 8 bases, and 18 bases lay between the germline ends. CDR3 sequence reads: CASSLTGTIAAGELFF. DNA of the CDR3: TGTGCCAGCAGCTTAACGGGGACCATAGCAGCTGGGGAGCTGTTTTTT.

The chain employs TRBV19 and TRBJ2-1; 13 nucleotides align to TRBD2. With 8 bases clipped from V and 5 bases from J, the junction kept 15 bases outside the gene matches. This CDR3 comprises 18 residues. Germline CDR1 reads LNHDA; CDR2 reads SQIVND (reference sequence). The CDR3 DNA reads as TGTGCCAGTTCTAGTATGCCGGGACTAGCGGGAATTAACAATGAGCAGTTCTTC. Translation gives CASSSMPGLAGINNEQFF.

This clone showed up just once. The rearrangement joins TRBV7-9 to TRBJ2-7, with 10 nucleotides matching TRBD2. V was clipped by 6 bases and J by 5 bases; unmatched bases: 4. The CDR3 has 13 residues. Germline CDR1 and CDR2: SEHNR and FQNEAQ (reference sequence). This CDR3 reads CASRASGSHEQYF. CDR3 bases: TGTGCCAGCAGGGCTAGCGGGAGCCACGAGCAGTACTTC.

The V gene is TRBV10-1, the J gene TRBJ2-3, with D perhaps matching TRBD1 or TRBD2 (5 bases each). Germline assignment: CDR1 WNHNN and CDR2 SYGVQD (reference sequence). The CDR3 contains 15 residues. V lost 4 bases to trimming and J lost 0 bases, with 11 bases between them. The CDR3 sequence: CASSVGATSTDTQYF. The CDR3 DNA reads as TGCGCCAGCAGTGTCGGGGCTACTAGCACAGATACGCAGTATTTT.

A note on this clone: The identical CDR3 is also encoded by other nucleotide sequences in the sample. The chain is built from TRBV9 and TRBJ2-7; D gene ambiguous. Between the trimmed V and J ends, which lost 0 bases and 2 bases, there was a span of 6 bases. CDR1 and CDR2 from the germline V gene are SGDLS and YYNGEE. This CDR3 comprises 13 residues. The DNA of the CDR3 is TGTGCCAGCAGCGTAGGTCGGGCCTACGAGCAGTACTTC. Translating gives CASSVGRAYEQYF.

The chain combines TRBV4-2 with TRBJ2-7; 7 bases are shared with TRBD1. Germline-derived CDR1 and CDR2 are LGHNA and YNFKEQ. The CDR3 runs to 16 residues. Losses at the gene ends were 0 bases for V and 3 bases for J; bases not matched to a gene: 8. CDR3 sequence: CASSQEQGDRDYEQYF. In DNA form, the CDR3 reads TGTGCCAGCAGCCAAGAACAAGGGGACAGAGACTACGAGCAGTACTTC.

The chain employs TRBV28 and TRBJ2-5; D is uncertain. V lost 7 bases and J lost 0, with 18 bases in between. Germline CDR1 and CDR2: MDHEN and SYDVKM. The CDR3 consists of 16 residues. CDR3 in amino acids: CASTPPRSHYQETQYF. In DNA, the CDR3 is TGTGCCAGCACTCCCCCCCGGTCCCATTACCAAGAGACCCAGTACTTC.

This clone has just one count. This chain links TRBV4-2 with TRBJ2-7, with a weak D call TRBD2 (6 bases). The V end lost 4 bases, the J end lost 0 bases, and 10 bases lay between the germline ends. CDR3 length equals 14 residues. Germline V gives CDR1 LGHNA, CDR2 YNFKEQ. CDR3 DNA: TGTGCCAGCAGCCTTAGCGGCAGCTCCTACGAGCAGTACTTC. This encodes CASSLSGSSYEQYF.

V usage is TRBV27 and J usage is TRBJ1-5, with D unresolved. V was shortened by 3 bases and J by 3 bases, with 6 bases between the two germline ends. The CDR3 is 13 amino acids. Germline loops: CDR1 MNHEY, CDR2 SMNVEV (reference sequence). As DNA, the CDR3 is TGTGCCAGCAGTTTCGGCCTCAATCAGCCCCAGCATTTT. This translates into CASSFGLNQPQHF.

This clone was recorded once. Here the CDR3 reads CASSEGLAGGLEETQYF. CDR3 nucleotide sequence: TGTGCCAGTAGCGAGGGACTAGCGGGAGGGCTGGAAGAGACCCAGTACTTC. The chain carries TRBV19 and TRBJ2-5; 16 nucleotides line up with TRBD2. CDR1 is LNHDA and CDR2 is SQIVND in the germline V gene (reference sequence). CDR3 size: 17 residues. V dropped 6 bases and J dropped 3; count of bases not matched to a gene: 7.

The rearrangement links TRBV5-6 to TRBJ2-5, with TRBD1 matching over 7 bases. V was clipped by 4 bases and J by 5 bases; unmatched bases: 8. CDR1 SGHDT and CDR2 YYEEEE come from the germline V gene. The CDR3 is 14 residues long. The CDR3 sequence is CASSQGQLGETQYF. CDR3 nucleotide sequence: TGTGCCAGCAGCCAGGGACAGCTGGGGGAGACCCAGTACTTC.